This T cell receptor (beta chain) emerged from a study of human T cells and chemical hapten exposure (dated by TCRdb to the early 2020s). The study in broad terms: For sensitization, 2% DPC in acetone was applied to a 2 cm by 2 cm area of upper inner arm skin. Weekly therapeutic DPC doses were additionally applied to the scalp of patients throughout the roughly 24-week study period. Patch testing was done on the upper back using Finn chambers containing 0.01% DPC, and results were scored after 6 days according to International Contact Dermatitis Research Group standards. Alopecia areata with under or over 50% scalp involvement, alopecia totalis and alopecia universalis were represented in the patient cohort, which was mostly female. The libraries were sequenced as a pool, and the TCR yield per sample differed mostly because of small variations in library volumes within the pool. In alopecia patients, the study followed how the peripheral blood TCR repertoire changed in vivo over primary and secondary sensitization to diphenylcyclopropenone (DPC), a hapten. Blood samples were taken from patients before sensitization (week 0) and at 2, 6 and about 24 weeks after DPC sensitization. Around 30 alopecia patients provided blood for TCR sequencing at one to four time points (pre-sensitization, 2, 6 and 24 weeks). Here is what the overall study found, with its caveats: A positive correlation was found between the number of PT1 expanded TCRs and patch test score, with significance reached at thresholds 8, 16 and 32 but not 4. The number of TCRs above 1 in 1000 frequency did not change with DPC sensitization; there was no evidence of global repertoire structure alterations. Because every patient had alopecia, a presumed autoimmune disease, the patients' immune response might differ from that of healthy individuals. Significantly more large CDR3 similarity clusters were formed by expanded TCRs than by pre-sensitization or healthy control sets, consistent with antigen-driven responses. Repeated subsampling changed both the strength of the expansion versus patch-test correlation and the threshold at which that correlation became significant.

This clonotype appeared a single time. The antigen this receptor binds is unknown. Base qualities are not recorded, but no much larger clone differs from it by a single base. Receptor libraries were prepared by RACE. TCRdb lists the instrument as NextSeq 500. Library preparation attached unique molecular identifiers to individual cDNA molecules for quantitative, reproducible TCR counting. Each blood RNA sample was used to sequence both TCR alpha and TCR beta chains. From the authors' description of their analysis: A median of roughly 99,000 TCRs per sample was observed, with a range of roughly 23,224 to 750,000. The Decombinator software suite was used to annotate V, J and CDR3 in the TCR reads. For the PS versus PT1 abundance plots, all samples were subsampled to the same number of TCRs (28,000). TCRs were defined as expanded if absent before sensitization and observed at least eight times at the 2-week time point. The public sequencing data were trimmed at Q25 with fastp and processed into clonotypes with MiXCR by TCRdb, which kept only in-frame beta chains. Under each unique CDR3 protein, matching rows form one entry showing the most common genes and DNA. These V and J calls rely on TCRdb rather than the paper's analysis. This sample comprises more than 95,000 distinct CDR3 sequences, 25% to 30% of them detected only once. Under 13% of the sample is taken by the ten largest.

This specimen's time point label, per the study, means: patch test 3, about 24 weeks after DPC sensitization. The treatment or condition label corresponds to: therapeutic diphenylcyclopropenone sensitization with weekly scalp DPC. At every patch-test visit, the blood draw took place before the patch test was put on. Patients were considered eligible if aged 18 to 70, diagnosed with alopecia and deemed suitable for DPC therapy, and patients were excluded if pregnant. Unfractionated whole blood was collected in Tempus Blood RNA tubes, and total RNA was extracted from that blood. For this chain, trimming is 5 bases at the V end and 4 bases at the J end, and the number of junction bases without a gene match is 8. The CDR3 sequence holds 15 residues, the cysteine and phenylalanine included. Only the CDR3 portion is preserved as DNA: 45 bases, with reading frame beginning at the first base. Sequences SGHTA (CDR1) and FQGNSA (CDR2) are obtained from the germline V gene.

This sample comprised whole blood, obtained in connection with sensitization to the hapten diphenylcyclopropenone (DPC). The V gene is TRBV7-2 and the J gene is TRBJ2-3; 8 central bases correspond to TRBD2. The receptor's source is a man between 40 and 49 years old with alopecia areata. Some clones in this sample may be carry-over from other donors' samples. The CDR3 protein is CASSPQTSAADTQYF. The DNA sequence is TGTGCCAGCAGCCCACAGACTAGCGCGGCAGATACGCAGTATTTT.